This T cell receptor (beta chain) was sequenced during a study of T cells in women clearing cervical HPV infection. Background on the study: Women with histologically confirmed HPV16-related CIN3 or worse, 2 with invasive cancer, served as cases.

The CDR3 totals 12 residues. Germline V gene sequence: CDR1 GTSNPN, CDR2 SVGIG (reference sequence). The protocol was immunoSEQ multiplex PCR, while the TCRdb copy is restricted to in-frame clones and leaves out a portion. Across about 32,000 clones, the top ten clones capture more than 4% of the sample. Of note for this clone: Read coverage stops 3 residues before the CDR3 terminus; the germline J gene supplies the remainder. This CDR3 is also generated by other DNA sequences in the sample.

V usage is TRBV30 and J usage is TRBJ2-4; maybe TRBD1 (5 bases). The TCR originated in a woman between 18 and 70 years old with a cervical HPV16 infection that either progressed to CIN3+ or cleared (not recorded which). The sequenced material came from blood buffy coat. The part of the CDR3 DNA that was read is TGTGCCTGGAGAGGCACAGGCTATGGT. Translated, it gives CAWRGTGYG. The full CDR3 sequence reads CAWRGTGYGQYF.